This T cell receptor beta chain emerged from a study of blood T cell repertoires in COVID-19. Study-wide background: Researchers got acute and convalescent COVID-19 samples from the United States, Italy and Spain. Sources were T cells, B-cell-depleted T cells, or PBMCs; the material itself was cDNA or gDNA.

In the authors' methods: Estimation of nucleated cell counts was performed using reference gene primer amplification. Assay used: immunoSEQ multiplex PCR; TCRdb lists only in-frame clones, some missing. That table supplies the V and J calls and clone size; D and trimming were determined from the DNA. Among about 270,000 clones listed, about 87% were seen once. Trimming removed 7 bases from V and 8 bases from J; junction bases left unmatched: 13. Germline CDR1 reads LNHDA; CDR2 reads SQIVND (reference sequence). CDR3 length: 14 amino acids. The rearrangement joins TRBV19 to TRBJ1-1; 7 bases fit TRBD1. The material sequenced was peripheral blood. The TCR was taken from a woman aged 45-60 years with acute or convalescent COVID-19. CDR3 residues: CASTYGRRQGEAFF. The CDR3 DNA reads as TGTGCCAGTACTTATGGGCGGAGACAGGGAGAAGCTTTCTTT.